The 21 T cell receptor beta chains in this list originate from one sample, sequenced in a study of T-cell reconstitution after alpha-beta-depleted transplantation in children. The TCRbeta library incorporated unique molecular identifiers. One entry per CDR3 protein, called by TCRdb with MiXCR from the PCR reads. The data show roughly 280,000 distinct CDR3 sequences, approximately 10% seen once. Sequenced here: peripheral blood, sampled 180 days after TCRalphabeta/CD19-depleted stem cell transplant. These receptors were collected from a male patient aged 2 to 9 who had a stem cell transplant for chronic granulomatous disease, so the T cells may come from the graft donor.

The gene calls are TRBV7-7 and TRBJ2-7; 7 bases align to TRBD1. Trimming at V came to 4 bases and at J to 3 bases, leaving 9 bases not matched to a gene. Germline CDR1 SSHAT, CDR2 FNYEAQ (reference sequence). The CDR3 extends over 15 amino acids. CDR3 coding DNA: TGTGCCAGCAGCTCCCTTCCGGGGACAGACTACGAGCAGTACTTC. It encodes CASSSLPGTDYEQYF.

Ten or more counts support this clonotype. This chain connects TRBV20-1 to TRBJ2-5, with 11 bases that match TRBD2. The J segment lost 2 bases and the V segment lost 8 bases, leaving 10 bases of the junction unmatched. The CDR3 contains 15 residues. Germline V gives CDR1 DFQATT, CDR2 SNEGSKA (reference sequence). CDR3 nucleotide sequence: TGCAGTCCACAGACTAGCGGGGCCTCGCAAGAGACCCAGTACTTC. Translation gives CSPQTSGASQETQYF.

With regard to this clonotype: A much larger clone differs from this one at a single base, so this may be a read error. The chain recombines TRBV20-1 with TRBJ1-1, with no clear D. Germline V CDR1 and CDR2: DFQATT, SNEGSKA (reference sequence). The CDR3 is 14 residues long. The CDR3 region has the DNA TGCAGAGCTAGTAGCTATCCCCTCAACACTGAAGCTTTCTTT. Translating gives CRASSYPLNTEAFF.

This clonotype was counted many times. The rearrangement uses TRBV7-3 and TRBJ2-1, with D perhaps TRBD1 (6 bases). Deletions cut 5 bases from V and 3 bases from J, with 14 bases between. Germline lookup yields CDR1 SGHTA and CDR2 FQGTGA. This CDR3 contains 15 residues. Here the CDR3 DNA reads TGTGCCAGCAGCCCAGGACAGAAGCTCTACAATGAGCAGTTCTTC. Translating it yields CASSPGQKLYNEQFF.

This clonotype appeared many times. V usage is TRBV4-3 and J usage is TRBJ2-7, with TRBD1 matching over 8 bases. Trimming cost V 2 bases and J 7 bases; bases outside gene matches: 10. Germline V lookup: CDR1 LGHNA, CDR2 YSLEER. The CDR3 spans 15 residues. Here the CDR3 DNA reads TGCGCCAGCAGCCAAAACCGCTTTGGACAGGGAGAGCAGTACTTC. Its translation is CASSQNRFGQGEQYF.

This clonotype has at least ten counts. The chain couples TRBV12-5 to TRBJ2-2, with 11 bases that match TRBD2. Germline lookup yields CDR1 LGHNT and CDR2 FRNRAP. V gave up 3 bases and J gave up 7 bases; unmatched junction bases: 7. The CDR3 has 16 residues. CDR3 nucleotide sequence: TGTGCTAGTGGTTTCTCACTAGCGGGAGAAGTCGGGGAGCTGTTTTTT. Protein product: CASGFSLAGEVGELFF.

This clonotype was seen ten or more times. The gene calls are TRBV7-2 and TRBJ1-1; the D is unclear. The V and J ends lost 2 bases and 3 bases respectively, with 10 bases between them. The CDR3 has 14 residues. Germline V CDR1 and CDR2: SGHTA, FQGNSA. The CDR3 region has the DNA TGTGCCAGCAGCTTACGAGGACGGGACACTGAAGCTTTCTTT. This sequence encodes CASSLRGRDTEAFF.

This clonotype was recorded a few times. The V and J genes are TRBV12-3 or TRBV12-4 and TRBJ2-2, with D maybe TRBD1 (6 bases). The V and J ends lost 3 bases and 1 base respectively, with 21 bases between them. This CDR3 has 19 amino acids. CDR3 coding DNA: TGTGCCAGCAGTTTTCGGGCCCAGGACAGTGGGGTGAACACCGGGGAGCTGTTTTTT. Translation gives CASSFRAQDSGVNTGELFF.

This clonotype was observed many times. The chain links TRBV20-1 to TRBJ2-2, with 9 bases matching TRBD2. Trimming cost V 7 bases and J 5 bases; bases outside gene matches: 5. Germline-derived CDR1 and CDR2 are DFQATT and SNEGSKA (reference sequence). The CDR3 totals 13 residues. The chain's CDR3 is CSGVAGVTGELFF. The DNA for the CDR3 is TGCAGTGGGGTAGCGGGAGTTACCGGGGAGCTGTTTTTT.

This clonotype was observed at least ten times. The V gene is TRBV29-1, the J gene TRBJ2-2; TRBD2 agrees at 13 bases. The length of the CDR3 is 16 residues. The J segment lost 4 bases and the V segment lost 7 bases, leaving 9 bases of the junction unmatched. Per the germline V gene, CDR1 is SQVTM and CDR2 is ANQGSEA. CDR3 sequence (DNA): TGCAGCGGGGGCCCGGGACTAGCGGGAACCACCGGGGAGCTGTTTTTT. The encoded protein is CSGGPGLAGTTGELFF.

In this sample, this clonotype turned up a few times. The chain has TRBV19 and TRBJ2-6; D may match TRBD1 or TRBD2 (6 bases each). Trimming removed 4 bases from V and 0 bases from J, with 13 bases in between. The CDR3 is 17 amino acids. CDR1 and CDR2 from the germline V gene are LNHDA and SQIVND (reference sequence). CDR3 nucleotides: TGTGCCAGTAGTAAGGGGGGACAAAACTCTGGGGCCAACGTCCTGACTTTC. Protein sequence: CASSKGGQNSGANVLTF.

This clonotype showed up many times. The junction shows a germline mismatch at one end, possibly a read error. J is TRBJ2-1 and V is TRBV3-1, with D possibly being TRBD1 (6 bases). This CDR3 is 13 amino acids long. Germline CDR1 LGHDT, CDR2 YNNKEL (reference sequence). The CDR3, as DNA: TGTGCCAGCAGCCACAGAACGGACAGCCGATGGGTCTTC. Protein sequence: CASSHRTDSRWVF.

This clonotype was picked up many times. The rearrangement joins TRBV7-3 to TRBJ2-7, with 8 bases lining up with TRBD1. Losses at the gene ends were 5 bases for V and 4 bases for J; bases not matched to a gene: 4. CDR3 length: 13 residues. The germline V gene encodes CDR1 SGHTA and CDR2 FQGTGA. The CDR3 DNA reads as TGTGCCAGCAGCCTGACAGGGGAATACGAGCAGTACTTC. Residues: CASSLTGEYEQYF. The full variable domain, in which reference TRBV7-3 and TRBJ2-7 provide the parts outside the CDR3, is GAGVSQTPSNKVTEKGKYVELRCDPISGHTALYWYRQSLGQGPEFLIYFQGTGAADDSGLPNDRFFAVRPEGSVSTLKIQRTERGDSAVYLCASSLTGEYEQYFGPGTRLTVT.

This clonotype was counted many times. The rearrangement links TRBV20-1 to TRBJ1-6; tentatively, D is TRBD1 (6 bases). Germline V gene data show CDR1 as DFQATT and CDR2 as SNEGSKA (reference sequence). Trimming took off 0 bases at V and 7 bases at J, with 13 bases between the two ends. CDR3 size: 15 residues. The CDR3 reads CSARDRRDTNSPLHF. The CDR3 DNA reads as TGCAGTGCTAGAGATAGGAGGGACACCAATTCACCCCTCCACTTT.

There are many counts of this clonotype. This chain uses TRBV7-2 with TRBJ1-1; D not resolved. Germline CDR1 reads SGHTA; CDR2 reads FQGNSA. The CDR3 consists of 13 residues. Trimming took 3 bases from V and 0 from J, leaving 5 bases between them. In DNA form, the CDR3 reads TGTGCCAGCAGCTTTTCGGTGAACACTGAAGCTTTCTTT. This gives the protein CASSFSVNTEAFF.

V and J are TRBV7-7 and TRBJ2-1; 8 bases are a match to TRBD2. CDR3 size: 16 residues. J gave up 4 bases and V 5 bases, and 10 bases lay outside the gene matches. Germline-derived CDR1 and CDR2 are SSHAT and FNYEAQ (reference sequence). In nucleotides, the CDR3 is TGTGCCAGCAGCCCCCAAAGGAGACTAGCGTACAATGAGCAGTTCTTC. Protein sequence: CASSPQRRLAYNEQFF.

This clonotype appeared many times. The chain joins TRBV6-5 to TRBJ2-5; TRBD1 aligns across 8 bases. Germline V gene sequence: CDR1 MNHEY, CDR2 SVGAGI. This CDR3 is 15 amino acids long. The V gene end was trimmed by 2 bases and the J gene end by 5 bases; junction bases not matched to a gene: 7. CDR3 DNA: TGTGCCAGCAGTTACCAGGACAGGGTATGGGAGACCCAGTACTTC. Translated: CASSYQDRVWETQYF.

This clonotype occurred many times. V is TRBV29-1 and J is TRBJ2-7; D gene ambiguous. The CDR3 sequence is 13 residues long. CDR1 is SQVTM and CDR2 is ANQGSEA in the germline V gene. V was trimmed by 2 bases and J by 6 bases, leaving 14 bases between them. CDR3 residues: CSVEIWETREQYF. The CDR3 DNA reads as TGCAGCGTTGAAATCTGGGAAACTCGCGAGCAGTACTTC.

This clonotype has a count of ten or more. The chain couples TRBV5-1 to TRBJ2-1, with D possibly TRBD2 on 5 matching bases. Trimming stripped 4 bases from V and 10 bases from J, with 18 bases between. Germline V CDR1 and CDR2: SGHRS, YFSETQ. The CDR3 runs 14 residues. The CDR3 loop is CASSVSGLQWEQFF. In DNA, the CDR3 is TGCGCCAGCAGCGTAAGCGGTCTACAATGGGAGCAGTTCTTC. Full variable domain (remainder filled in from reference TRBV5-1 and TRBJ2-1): KAGVTQTPRYLIKTRGQQVTLSCSPISGHRSVSWYQQTPGQGLQFLFEYFSETQRNKGNFPGRFSGRQFSNSRSEMNVSTLELGDSALYLCASSVSGLQWEQFFGPGTRLTVL.

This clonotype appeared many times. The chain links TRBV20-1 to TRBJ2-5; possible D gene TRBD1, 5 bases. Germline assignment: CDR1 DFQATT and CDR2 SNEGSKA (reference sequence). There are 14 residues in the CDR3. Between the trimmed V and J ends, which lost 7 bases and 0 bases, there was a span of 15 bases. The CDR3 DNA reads TGCAGTGGAAAAGTCAGGGCCTACCAAGAGACCCAGTACTTC. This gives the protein CSGKVRAYQETQYF.

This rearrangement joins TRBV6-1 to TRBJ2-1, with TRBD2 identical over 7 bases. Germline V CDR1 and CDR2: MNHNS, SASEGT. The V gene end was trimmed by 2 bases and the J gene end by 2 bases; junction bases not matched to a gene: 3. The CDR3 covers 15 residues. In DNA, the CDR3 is TGTGCCAGCAGTGAAAGGGGACTACCCTACAATGAGCAGTTCTTC. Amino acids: CASSERGLPYNEQFF.